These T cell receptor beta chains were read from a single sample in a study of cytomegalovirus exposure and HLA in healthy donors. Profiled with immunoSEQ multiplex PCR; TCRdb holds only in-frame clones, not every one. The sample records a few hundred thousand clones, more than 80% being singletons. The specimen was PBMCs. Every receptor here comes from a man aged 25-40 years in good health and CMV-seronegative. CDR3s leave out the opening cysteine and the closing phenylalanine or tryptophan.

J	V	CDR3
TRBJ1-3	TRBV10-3	AISDRVRGNTIY
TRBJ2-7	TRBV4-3	ASSQDLAVYEQY
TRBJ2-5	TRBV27	ASTPLKIGLPESLY
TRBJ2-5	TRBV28	ASSSPGARQETQY
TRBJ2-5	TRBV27	ASSPGLAGGGLDQETQY
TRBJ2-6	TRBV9	ASSSGQGTGASVLT
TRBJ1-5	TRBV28	ASSFMGSTFNQPQH
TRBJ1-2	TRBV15	ATSTKLTGVGYT
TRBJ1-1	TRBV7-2	ASSLEGASTEAF
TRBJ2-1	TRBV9	ASSVGASGDEQF
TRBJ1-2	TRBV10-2	ASSSTGKSEGYT
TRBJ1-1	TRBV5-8	ASSSGGMNTEAF
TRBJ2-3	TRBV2	ASRDRGADTQY
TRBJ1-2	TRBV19	ASSDNSYGYT
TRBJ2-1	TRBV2	ASRQDEYNEQF
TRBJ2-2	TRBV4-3	ASSQDYAGAVGTGELF
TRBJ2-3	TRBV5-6	ASSPGQGISTDTQY
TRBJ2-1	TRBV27	ASTNSGGDYNEQF
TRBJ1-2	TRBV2	ASSAAGDWSGYT
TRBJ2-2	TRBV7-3	ASSSSGGNTGELF
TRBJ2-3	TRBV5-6	ASSLVGASGEVTDTQY
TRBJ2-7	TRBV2	ASSTDRGYEQY
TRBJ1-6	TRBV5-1	ASSPWGGNSPLH
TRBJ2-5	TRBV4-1	ASSQEESGVQETQY
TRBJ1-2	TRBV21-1	ASSTRQGKYGYT
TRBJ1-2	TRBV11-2	ASSLGGTGYGYT
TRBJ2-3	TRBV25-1	ASSEFAGGTDTQY
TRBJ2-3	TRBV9	ASSVTWAIDTQY
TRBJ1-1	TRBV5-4	ASSLQGATEAF
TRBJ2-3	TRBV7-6	ASSPLAGVTDTQY
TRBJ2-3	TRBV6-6	ASSHSRGGGDTQY
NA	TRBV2	ASSDRNYEQY
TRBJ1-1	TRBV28	ASSEQRNTEAF
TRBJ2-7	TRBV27	ASSEDSNYEQY
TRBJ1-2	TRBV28	ASSFGQRVYYGYT
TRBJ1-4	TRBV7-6	ASSYTSGPNEKLF
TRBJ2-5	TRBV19	ASSTLGLNKETQY
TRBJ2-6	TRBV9	ASSVAGTSGGPLSGASVLT
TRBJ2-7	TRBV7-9	ASSLDISFYEQY
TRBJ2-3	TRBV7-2	ASSPGLAVSDTQY
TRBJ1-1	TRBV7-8	ASSLVSLNTEAF
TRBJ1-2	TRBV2	ASSPDRGYDGYT
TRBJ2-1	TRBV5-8	ASSEGLAAYNEQF
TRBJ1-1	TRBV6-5	ASSLEGRGAF
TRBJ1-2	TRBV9	ASSATGGAGYGYT
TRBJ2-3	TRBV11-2	ASSLVASGGATDTQY
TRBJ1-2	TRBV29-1	SVLTTDLYGYT
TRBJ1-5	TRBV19	ASSIDLPGSNQPQH
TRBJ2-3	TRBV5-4	ASSFDRGRTDTQY
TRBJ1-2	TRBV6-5	ASSYLDGKYGYT
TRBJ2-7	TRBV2	ASSVINRATEEQY
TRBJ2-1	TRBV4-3	ASSQDRDRVNEQF
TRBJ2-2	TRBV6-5	ASTGSPTGELF
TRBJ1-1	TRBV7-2	ASSLALPAGRGNTEAF
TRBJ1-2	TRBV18	ASSRGETEYGYT
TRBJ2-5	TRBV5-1	ASSLVPGEKTQY